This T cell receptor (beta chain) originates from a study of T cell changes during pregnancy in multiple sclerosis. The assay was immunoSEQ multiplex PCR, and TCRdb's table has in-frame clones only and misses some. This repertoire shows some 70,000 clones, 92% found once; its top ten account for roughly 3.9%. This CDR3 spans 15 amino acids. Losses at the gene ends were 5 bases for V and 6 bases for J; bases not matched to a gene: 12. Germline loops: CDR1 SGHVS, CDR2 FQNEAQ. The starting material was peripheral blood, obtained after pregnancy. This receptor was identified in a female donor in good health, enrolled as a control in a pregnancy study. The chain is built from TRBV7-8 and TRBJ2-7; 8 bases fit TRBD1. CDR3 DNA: TGTGCCAGCAGCATCGACAGGGGTTTTCGGGGCGAGCAGTACTTC. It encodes CASSIDRGFRGEQYF.